The clone carrying this T cell receptor beta chain occurred a few times. This specimen belongs to a study of CD8+ T cells in alopecia areata. Sequencing used cDNA as its template, made by extracting RNA and reverse transcribing it. Profiling relied on immunoSEQ multiplex PCR, and the TCRdb table lists in-frame clones only, not all of them. The top ten hold around 19% of the sample, which has about 130,000 clones, about 50% seen once. Germline CDR1 and CDR2: LGHNA and YSLEER. The CDR3 runs to 15 residues. Trimming shortened V by 1 base and J by 6 bases, and 13 bases separated the two germline ends. The chain uses TRBV4-3 and TRBJ1-5; no reliable D call. The sequence came from a human donor with alopecia areata. Sequenced here: CD8+ T cells sorted from blood, sampled at week 0. The CDR3 region is CASSQVNGDSQPQHF. Here the CDR3 DNA reads TGCGCCAGCAGCCAAGTCAACGGAGATAGTCAGCCCCAGCATTTT.